Presented here are 27 T cell receptor beta chains from one specimen sequenced in a study of cytomegalovirus exposure and HLA in healthy donors. It was with 60 Vbeta and 13 Jbeta primers that the PCR ran. The table came from immunoSEQ multiplex PCR; TCRdb's copy has only in-frame clones and leaves some out. The sample carries about 120,000 clones, roughly two thirds recorded once. Source material: PBMCs. These receptors came from a man in his thirties or forties in good health and CMV-seropositive.

In the case of this clone: The junction departs from the called germline gene at one end, perhaps through a read error. V gene TRBV7-7 combines with J gene TRBJ2-1; D gene ambiguous. CDR3 size: 13 residues. Germline V gene data show CDR1 as SSHAT and CDR2 as FNYEAQ (reference sequence). Written as DNA, the CDR3 is TGTGCTAGCAGCTTAGGTCGGGTCGGTGAGCAGTTCTTC. Its protein is CASSLGRVGEQFF.

This chain uses TRBV6-1 with TRBJ2-3, with 10 positions matching TRBD1. This CDR3 spans 15 amino acids. The V gene end was trimmed by 6 bases and the J gene end by 4 bases; junction bases not matched to a gene: 7. Germline CDR1 MNHNS, CDR2 SASEGT. The CDR3 loop reads CASSGDRGGSDTQYF. The CDR3 DNA sequence: TGTGCCAGCAGCGGGGACAGGGGAGGTTCAGATACGCAGTATTTT.

The chain joins TRBV7-8 to TRBJ2-1, with TRBD1 as a possible D gene (6 bases). This CDR3 spans 14 amino acids. Germline CDR1 is SGHVS and CDR2 is FQNEAQ. V lost 5 bases and J lost 4, with 12 bases in between. CDR3 in amino acids: CASSRQGGYNEQFF. The CDR3 DNA reads as TGTGCCAGCAGCCGACAAGGGGGTTACAATGAGCAGTTCTTC.

This chain joins TRBV7-9 and TRBJ1-4; 7 nucleotides line up with TRBD1. V shed 4 bases and J 7 bases; nucleotides not matched to a gene: 3. The CDR3 is 13 residues long. The germline V gene encodes CDR1 SEHNR and CDR2 FQNEAQ (reference sequence). CDR3 in amino acids: CASSYRGSEKLFF. In DNA form, the CDR3 reads TGTGCCAGCAGCTACAGGGGTAGTGAAAAACTGTTTTTT.

This chain links TRBV4-3 with TRBJ2-3; TRBD2 might be the D (6 bases). V was cut by 4 bases and J by 2 bases, with 13 bases left in between. CDR3 length: 15 residues. Germline lookup yields CDR1 LGHNA and CDR2 YSLEER. CDR3 sequence: CASSLSTSSTDTQYF. The CDR3 region has the DNA TGCGCCAGCAGCCTATCGACTAGTTCCACAGATACGCAGTATTTT.

This clone came up a few times. The V call is TRBV28, the J call TRBJ2-7; tentative D call: TRBD1 (5 bases). CDR3 size: 19 residues. Between the trimmed V and J ends, which lost 8 bases and 4 bases, there was a span of 33 bases. Germline CDR1 MDHEN, CDR2 SYDVKM. The chain's CDR3 is CASLSWQGRTGTRGYEQYF. CDR3 bases: TGTGCCAGCCTATCCTGGCAGGGCCGCACTGGAACCCGCGGATACGAGCAGTACTTC.

This chain connects TRBV13 to TRBJ1-2, with D perhaps TRBD1 (5 bases). Trimming took 0 bases from V and 4 from J, leaving 12 bases between them. Germline values: CDR1 PRHDT, CDR2 FYEKMQ (reference sequence). This CDR3 contains 15 residues. The CDR3 bases are TGTGCCAGCAGCTTAGGCCGTAGGGGCGGCTATGGCTACACCTTC. Translated: CASSLGRRGGYGYTF.

The CDR3 spells CASSGLALEQFF. Here the CDR3 DNA reads TGTGCCAGCTCCGGACTAGCCCTTGAGCAGTTCTTC. The chain combines TRBV28 with TRBJ2-1, with 8 positions matching TRBD2. Trimming at V came to 8 bases and at J to 9 bases, leaving 6 bases not matched to a gene. CDR3 size: 12 residues. CDR1 and CDR2 from the germline V gene are MDHEN and SYDVKM. Full variable domain (remainder filled in from reference TRBV28 and TRBJ2-1): DVKVTQSSRYLVKRTGEKVFLECVQDMDHENMFWYRQDPGLGLRLIYFSYDVKMKEKGDIPEGYSVSREKKERFSLILESASTNQTSMYLCASSGLALEQFFGPGTRLTVL.

The gene calls are TRBV11-2 and TRBJ2-7; perhaps TRBD1 as D (6 bases). Between the trimmed V and J ends, which lost 2 bases and 0 bases, there was a span of 11 bases. The germline V gene encodes CDR1 SGHAT and CDR2 FQNNGV. CDR3 length: 15 residues. The CDR3 reads CASSLQTGSSYEQYF. The CDR3 region has the DNA TGTGCCAGCAGCTTACAGACAGGAAGCTCCTACGAGCAGTACTTC. Full variable domain (remainder filled in from reference TRBV11-2 and TRBJ2-7): EAGVAQSPRYKIIEKRQSVAFWCNPISGHATLYWYQQILGQGPKLLIQFQNNGVVDDSQLPKDRFSAERLKGVDSTLKIQPAKLEDSAVYLCASSLQTGSSYEQYFGPGTRLTVT.

The rearrangement links TRBV27 to TRBJ1-4; a possible D gene is TRBD1 (6 bases). Germline CDR1 reads MNHEY; CDR2 reads SMNVEV (reference sequence). The V gene lost 5 bases and the J gene lost 1 base, with 20 bases spanning the gap. The CDR3 has 18 residues. CDR3 loop: CASSPRGPAFITNEKLFF. CDR3 DNA: TGTGCCAGCAGTCCGCGGGGGCCCGCCTTTATAACTAATGAAAAACTGTTTTTT.

The chain links TRBV5-1 to TRBJ2-3, with D possibly TRBD1 on 6 matching bases. Germline V gene sequence: CDR1 SGHRS, CDR2 YFSETQ. The CDR3 has 16 residues. V was pared by 3 bases and J by 4 bases, with 18 bases between. DNA of the CDR3: TGCGCCAGCAGCTATCAACAGGGTCGAGCACCAGATACGCAGTATTTT. This encodes CASSYQQGRAPDTQYF.

This clone was observed a few times. The V gene is TRBV18, the J gene TRBJ2-7; 11 positions agree with TRBD2. The CDR3 is 15 residues long. Germline CDR1 and CDR2: KGHSH and LQKENI. J lost 2 bases, V lost 4 bases, and 4 bases had no gene match. CDR3 DNA sequence: TGTGCCAGCTCACGGGGGACTAGCGGTGCCTACGAGCAGTACTTC. This translates into CASSRGTSGAYEQYF. Combining the CDR3 with reference TRBV18 and TRBJ2-7 gives the whole variable domain NAGVMQNPRHLVRRRGQEARLRCSPMKGHSHVYWYRQLPEEGLKFMVYLQKENIIDESGMPKERFSAEFPKEGPSILRIQQVVRGDSAAYFCASSRGTSGAYEQYFGPGTRLTVT.

This clone came up once. The rearrangement uses TRBV4-2 and TRBJ2-7; D unresolved. Per germline, CDR1 LGHNA and CDR2 YNFKEQ. The ends were cut back, 0 bases at V and 2 bases at J, with 11 bases in the middle. The CDR3 is 15 residues long. The DNA of the CDR3 is TGTGCCAGCAGCCAAGAACCGACTGCTGCCTACGAGCAGTACTTC. Protein: CASSQEPTAAYEQYF.

V gene TRBV4-2 combines with J gene TRBJ2-2; D remains unclear. This CDR3 comprises 18 residues. V was cut by 1 base and J by 2 bases, with 17 bases left in between. CDR1 and CDR2 (germline): LGHNA, YNFKEQ. The CDR3 region is CASSQARLHQSNTGELFF. The DNA for the CDR3 is TGTGCCAGCAGCCAAGCGAGACTCCATCAAAGTAACACCGGGGAGCTGTTTTTT.

This chain uses TRBV27 with TRBJ1-1; 8 bases match TRBD1. Germline values: CDR1 MNHEY, CDR2 SMNVEV (reference sequence). V lost 6 bases, J lost 4 bases, and 4 bases stayed unmatched. The CDR3 covers 13 residues. In DNA, the CDR3 is TGTGCCAGCAGACAACAGGGGGGCACTGAAGCTTTCTTT. This sequence encodes CASRQQGGTEAFF.

The genes are TRBV7-2 and TRBJ2-7, with 12 bases identical to TRBD2. CDR1 and CDR2 from the germline V gene are SGHTA and FQGNSA. This CDR3 contains 15 residues. Trimming removed 1 base from V and 7 bases from J; junction bases left unmatched: 5. The CDR3 DNA follows: TGTGCCAGCAGCTTAGGACTAGCGGGAGTTTCGGAGCAGTACTTC. This encodes CASSLGLAGVSEQYF.

This clone showed up just a few times. The chain carries TRBV7-3 and TRBJ2-3, with TRBD1 matching over 8 bases. J gave up 11 bases and V 4 bases, and 5 bases lay outside the gene matches. Germline CDR1 is SGHTA and CDR2 is FQGTGA. The CDR3 sequence is 12 residues long. CDR3 region: CASSYGQGEQYF. The CDR3 coding sequence is TGTGCCAGCAGCTACGGACAGGGCGAGCAGTATTTT.

This clone was counted only a few times. This rearrangement joins TRBV7-2 to TRBJ2-3, with 10 bases aligning to TRBD2. This CDR3 spans 16 amino acids. Per germline, CDR1 SGHTA and CDR2 FQGNSA. The junction had 5 bases not matched to a gene; V was cut back by 1 base and J by 4 bases. CDR3 amino acids: CASSLEGLAGADTQYF. CDR3 nucleotides: TGTGCCAGCAGCTTAGAGGGTCTAGCGGGAGCAGATACGCAGTATTTT.

The chain carries TRBV5-1 and TRBJ2-3, with 12 bases matching TRBD2. CDR3 length: 17 amino acids. The trim removed 1 base at V and 0 bases at J, leaving 3 bases unmatched. Germline loops: CDR1 SGHRS, CDR2 YFSETQ. The CDR3 is CASSLPGTSGSTDTQYF. The CDR3 nucleotides read TGCGCCAGCAGCTTGCCGGGGACTAGCGGGAGCACAGATACGCAGTATTTT.

Of note for this clone: This same CDR3 is encoded by further DNA sequences in the sample. The chain carries TRBV5-1 and TRBJ2-2; 10 nucleotides match TRBD2. This CDR3 spans 15 amino acids. Trimming took 4 bases from V and 3 from J; bases not matched to a gene: 3. Germline V CDR1 and CDR2: SGHRS, YFSETQ. The CDR3 DNA is TGCGCCAGCAGCCGGCTAGCGGGAGACACCGGGGAGCTGTTTTTT. Translation: CASSRLAGDTGELFF.

The gene calls are TRBV29-1 and TRBJ2-5, with TRBD1 as a possible D gene (7 bases). The CDR3 loop spans 13 amino acids. Germline V gene sequence: CDR1 SQVTM, CDR2 ANQGSEA. V was pared by 5 bases and J by 5 bases, with 15 bases between. The CDR3 coding sequence is TGCAGCGTTTACAGGGGAGGTGAGGAGACCCAGTACTTC. Its translation: CSVYRGGEETQYF.

This clone was counted a single time. The rearrangement uses TRBV29-1 and TRBJ2-1; perhaps TRBD2 as D (6 bases). V was cut by 3 bases and J by 9 bases, with 12 bases left in between. This CDR3 comprises 12 residues. CDR1 and CDR2 from the germline V gene are SQVTM and ANQGSEA. DNA of the CDR3: TGCAGCGTTGATGCGGGGCTGGGTGAGCAGTTCTTC. Translated, it gives CSVDAGLGEQFF.

V and J are TRBV11-2 and TRBJ2-7, with a tentative D call TRBD2 (6 bases). Germline values: CDR1 SGHAT, CDR2 FQNNGV. The CDR3 has 15 amino acids. Trimming took off 4 bases at V and 2 bases at J, with 15 bases between the two ends. CDR3 amino acids: CASSSIRDSTYEQYF. Written as DNA, the CDR3 is TGTGCCAGCAGCTCTATCCGGGACTCCACCTACGAGCAGTACTTC.

The V and J genes are TRBV7-8 and TRBJ2-1; 10 nucleotides match TRBD2. Trimming at V came to 3 bases and at J to 1 base, leaving 3 bases not matched to a gene. In germline, CDR1 is SGHVS, CDR2 FQNEAQ. The CDR3 is made up of 16 amino acids. The CDR3, as DNA: TGTGCCAGCAGCTTGGCAGCGGGAGGGTCCTACAATGAGCAGTTCTTC. This codes for CASSLAAGGSYNEQFF.

This chain joins TRBV6-5 and TRBJ2-2; D possibly corresponds to TRBD2 (6 bases). Germline V lookup: CDR1 MNHEY, CDR2 SVGAGI. The CDR3 consists of 15 residues. V lost 6 bases and J 6 bases, leaving 17 bases between the germline ends. The CDR3 bases are TGTGCCAGCAGGTTTATTGCGGAGGGCCCCGGGGAGCTGTTTTTT. This translates into CASRFIAEGPGELFF.

This clone was recorded a few times. V is TRBV5-1 and J is TRBJ2-2; possibly TRBD2 for D (6 bases). V was shortened by 4 bases and J by 6 bases, with 19 bases between the two germline ends. CDR1 and CDR2 from the germline V gene are SGHRS and YFSETQ. The CDR3 loop spans 16 amino acids. CDR3 bases: TGCGCCAGCAGCGCGGGACCCGCCGGTGGGGCCGGGGAGCTGTTTTTT. Translating it yields CASSAGPAGGAGELFF. Combining the CDR3 with reference TRBV5-1 and TRBJ2-2 gives the whole variable domain KAGVTQTPRYLIKTRGQQVTLSCSPISGHRSVSWYQQTPGQGLQFLFEYFSETQRNKGNFPGRFSGRQFSNSRSEMNVSTLELGDSALYLCASSAGPAGGAGELFFGEGSRLTVL.

The chain recombines TRBV7-9 with TRBJ2-1; a weak D match, TRBD1 (6 bases). This CDR3 spans 16 amino acids. V lost 5 bases, J lost 3 bases, and 17 bases lay in between. Germline assignment: CDR1 SEHNR and CDR2 FQNEAQ (reference sequence). CDR3 loop: CASSPLTQGIYNEQFF. The CDR3 DNA reads as TGTGCCAGCAGCCCCCTTACGCAGGGGATCTACAATGAGCAGTTCTTC. The whole variable domain, filled in from reference TRBV7-9 and TRBJ2-1, reads DTGVSQNPRHKITKRGQNVTFRCDPISEHNRLYWYRQTLGQGPEFLTYFQNEAQLEKSRLLSDRFSAERPKGSFSTLEIQRTEQGDSAMYLCASSPLTQGIYNEQFFGPGTRLTVL.